This paragraph covers one T cell receptor (beta chain) sequence. This clonotype occurred once. Its recognized antigen is unknown. No base quality information exists; no much larger clone differs at one position. This record belongs to a study of blood T cells in healthy people across ages (dated by TCRdb to between 2014 and 2017). Describing the broader study: Template switching captured roughly one uniquely barcoded TCR beta cDNA molecule per two T cells in model experiments. Using deep sequencing normalized with unique cDNA molecular identifiers, the study measured how TCR beta repertoire diversity changes with age. The donors were divided into four age groups: young (average around 16 years), middle-aged (about 39), aged (about 56) and long-lived (around 80). Two additional independent replicas of 1 million unique cDNA reads from the same blood draw were analyzed for two donors (one aged 18 to 29 and one aged 80 or older). Here is what the overall study found, with its caveats: Estimates of total diversity based on one million sequenced T cells were considered lower bounds and underestimates. As age increased, observed TCR beta diversity per million T cells dropped in a roughly linear way, and a significant reduction was already evident by age 40. There was a strong correlation between observed TCR beta diversity and the percentage of naive T cells measured by flow cytometry. Conclusive comparison of naive and antigen-experienced compartments was prevented by the profiling of bulk unsorted PBMCs. Because the CMV infection status of the donors was unknown, age-related changes in expanded clonotypes may potentially have been confounded. Compared with the aged group, more naive CD4+ T cells, fewer expanded clones and increased TCR diversity were shown by the long-lived group, suggesting age selection.

To prepare the library, 5' RACE was applied. Sequenced on an Illumina HiSeq 2500. A second PCR of about 6 to 11 cycles was performed with a sample-barcoded 5' primer and a J-beta primer mix. A template-switch 5' adaptor carrying 12 random nucleotides introduced a unique molecular identifier onto each TCR beta cDNA molecule. Each sample yielded at least 3 million CDR3-containing paired-end reads. The Mint cDNA synthesis kit, primed by a TRBC-specific oligonucleotide, was used to synthesize first-strand cDNA from all RNA. Following uracil-DNA glycosylase treatment, all cDNA underwent a first 18-cycle PCR with the universal primers M1SS and BC2_uni_R. Per the source publication's procedure: Normalization of each sample was performed by random selection of 1 million high-quality reads, each carrying a distinct molecular identifier. Reads sharing molecular identifiers were discarded rather than binned into consensus sequences. CDR3 identification, clonotype clustering and error correction used MiTCR with a Q25 quality threshold and the strictest error-elimination algorithm. A nonparametric unseen species model using Euler transformation provided a lower-bound estimate of total TCR beta diversity. TCRdb reprocessing: public reads trimmed at Q25 with fastp, clones called with MiXCR, in-frame beta chains kept. Every entry covers one CDR3 protein and lists the most common genes and DNA from its rows. TCRdb's processing, not the authors', yielded these V and J calls. This sample holds under 1,100,000 distinct CDR3 sequences; around 25% were observed only once. The ten top clones hold less than 0.75% of the sample.

The donors were roughly 39 Caucasian individuals from Russia, aged roughly 6 to 90 years, who were systemically healthy. Each donor gave about 10 milliliters of peripheral blood, drawn into EDTA-treated Vacutainer tubes. Ficoll-Paque density-gradient centrifugation was used to isolate PBMCs, with at least 6.5 million per sample. Trizol reagent was used to extract total RNA from PBMCs, with at least 5 micrograms per sample. For every donor, flow cytometry on a PBMC aliquot measured the percentage of naive CD45RAhigh/CD27high T cells. This sample also appeared in a second study, on T cells of mothers and their children. The second study, in turn, reports: Nine systemically healthy Caucasian individuals served as donors, namely three mothers together with their six children. cDNA synthesis used all of the extracted RNA, with approximately 1.4 ug of RNA in each 15 ul reaction. In the second PCR, sample barcodes and 2-4 random nucleotides were introduced via the M1S primer. Over 9.5 million TCR beta CDR3 reads were obtained for each mother, and 2.5 million to 3 million reads were obtained for each child. In both related and unrelated pairs, thymic selection shapes the output of TCR recombination in a similar way, with inherited differences having only a minor effect. Related mother-child pairs always showed normalized repertoire overlap that was slightly higher than in unrelated mother-child pairs, though the difference was never significant. No persistent microchimeric T cell clones were found, with a detection sensitivity of roughly 99 clones per million clonotypes. The study used deep NGS to compare TCR beta repertoires of mothers and children, seeking features distinguishing related mother-child pairs from unrelated individuals. The mean age was approximately 41 +/- 4 years for the mothers and around 10 +/- 4 years for the children. After adapter ligation with NEBNext reagents, the libraries were sequenced on Illumina HiSeq 2000 with 100+100 nt paired-end reads. To prevent cross-contamination, the mother and child libraries were prepared a month apart and were sequenced in separate runs. For each donor, between roughly 450,000 and 2,300,000 distinct TCR beta clonotypes were identified. Naive TCR beta clonotypes were estimated from low-frequency clonotypes matched to each donor's FACS-determined naive share, without sorting.

Sequenced: blood. The origin of this receptor is a girl aged 2 to 10 in good health.

Here is the DNA: TGCAGCGTGGCCATTAGCTATGGCTACACCTTC. Its protein product is CSVAISYGYTF. The chain uses TRBV29-1 and TRBJ1-2; no D gene is confidently identified. Inclusive of the bounding cysteine and phenylalanine, the CDR3 is 11 residues long. The entry retains the CDR3 DNA only, 33 bases that are in frame from base 1. CDR1 and CDR2, per the germline V gene, are SQVTM and ANQGSEA. Trimming costs V 6 bases and J 4 bases, and their ends lie 9 bases apart.